One sample yielded the 15 T cell receptor beta chains listed below, sequenced in a study of T cell repertoires in aging, cancer and after chemotherapy. TRB rearrangements spanning V, D and J were amplified using mixed TRB-A/B primers. Using its own MiXCR run on the multiplex PCR reads, TCRdb lists one record per CDR3 protein. The sample consists of several thousand distinct CDR3 sequences, around 34% of them appearing once. Peripheral blood genomic DNA, not sorted cells or RNA, was the template. Source material: blood. These receptors were obtained from a human donor in good health. The donor label of this sample is uncertain.

The J gene is TRBJ1-2, the V gene TRBV5-1; TRBD1 is a possible D gene (5 bases). V lost 3 bases and J 4 bases, leaving 13 bases between the germline ends. CDR3 length: 14 amino acids. Per germline, CDR1 SGHRS and CDR2 YFSETQ. The CDR3 nucleotides read TGCGCCAGCAGCTCCGTTGGGACGGGCTATGGCTACACCTTC. This codes for CASSSVGTGYGYTF. The variable domain in full, completed from reference TRBV5-1 and TRBJ1-2, reads KAGVTQTPRYLIKTRGQQVTLSCSPISGHRSVSWYQQTPGQGLQFLFEYFSETQRNKGNFPGRFSGRQFSNSRSEMNVSTLELGDSALYLCASSSVGTGYGYTFGSGTRLTVV.

Sample share makes this clonotype medium-sized. CDR3 in amino acids: CASSLEQGGDNEQFF. In DNA form, the CDR3 reads TGTGCCAGCAGCTTGGAACAGGGGGGAGACAATGAGCAGTTCTTC. The chain recombines TRBV5-4 with TRBJ2-1; 8 bases map to TRBD1. Trimming took 0 bases from V and 5 from J; bases not matched to a gene: 4. There are 15 residues in the CDR3. Germline V gene lookup returns CDR1 SGHNT and CDR2 YYREEE (reference sequence). The full variable domain, completed using reference TRBV5-4 and TRBJ2-1, is ETGVTQSPTHLIKTRGQQVTLRCSSQSGHNTVSWYQQALGQGPQFIFQYYREEENGRGNFPPRFSGLQFPNYSSELNVNALELDDSALYLCASSLEQGGDNEQFFGPGTRLTVL.

The chain employs TRBV7-2 and TRBJ2-1; 7 bases map to TRBD2. This CDR3 region has 16 residues. CDR1 and CDR2 from the germline V gene are SGHTA and FQGNSA. V was pared by 3 bases and J by 3 bases, with 8 bases of the junction left unmatched. The CDR3 DNA follows: TGTGCCAGCAGCTTGGGGTTTGGGAGGGACTACAATGAGCAGTTCTTC. Encoded protein: CASSLGFGRDYNEQFF. Full variable domain (outside the CDR3, taken from reference TRBV7-2 and TRBJ2-1): GAGVSQSPSNKVTEKGKDVELRCDPISGHTALYWYRQSLGQGLEFLIYFQGNSAPDKSGLPSDRFSAERTGGSVSTLTIQRTQQEDSAVYLCASSLGFGRDYNEQFFGPGTRLTVL.

This rearrangement joins TRBV19 to TRBJ1-1, with D maybe TRBD1 (5 bases). The V end lost 4 bases, the J end lost 0 bases, and 12 bases lay between the germline ends. Germline values: CDR1 LNHDA, CDR2 SQIVND (reference sequence). The CDR3 is made up of 15 amino acids. CDR3 residues: CASSTLRAMNTEAFF. As DNA, the CDR3 is TGTGCCAGTAGTACTCTCAGGGCGATGAACACTGAAGCTTTCTTT. Variable domain in full (rest from reference TRBV19 and TRBJ1-1): DGGITQSPKYLFRKEGQNVTLSCEQNLNHDAMYWYRQDPGQGLRLIYYSQIVNDFQKGDIAEGYSVSREKKESFPLTVTSAQKNPTAFYLCASSTLRAMNTEAFFGQGTRLTVV.

This clonotype was observed a handful of times. The CDR3 here is CASMKAEAESYNEQFF. CDR3 nucleotide sequence: TGTGCCAGCATGAAGGCAGAGGCGGAATCCTACAATGAGCAGTTCTTC. V is TRBV6-1 and J is TRBJ2-1; D is unresolved. Trimming removed 7 bases from V and 1 base from J, with 17 bases in between. This CDR3 has 16 residues. In germline, CDR1 is MNHNS, CDR2 SASEGT.

In its sample, this clonotype is medium-sized (0.01 to 0.1%). The chain recombines TRBV29-1 with TRBJ2-3, with 7 positions matching TRBD1. CDR3 length equals 13 residues. The V gene's germline CDR1 is SQVTM and CDR2 ANQGSEA. The trim removed 6 bases at V and 1 base at J, leaving 4 bases unmatched. The CDR3 DNA reads TGCAGCGTGGGACAGCTTCGCACAGATACGCAGTATTTT. This encodes CSVGQLRTDTQYF.

The chain employs TRBV5-4 and TRBJ2-3, with 7 positions matching TRBD2. CDR3 size: 17 residues. In germline, CDR1 is SGHNT, CDR2 YYREEE (reference sequence). The V and J ends lost 4 bases and 0 bases, in that order; junction bases with no gene match: 11. CDR3 sequence (DNA): TGTGCCAGCAGCGGGGGGTCTAGCGGAGATAGCACAGATACGCAGTATTTT. Protein sequence: CASSGGSSGDSTDTQYF.

This chain joins TRBV11-2 and TRBJ1-1; D unclear. The CDR3 has 16 amino acids. Trimming removed 0 bases from V and 0 bases from J, with 11 bases in between. CDR1 is SGHAT, CDR2 FQNNGV, per germline. The CDR3 spells CASSLDPVSMNTEAFF. As DNA, the CDR3 is TGTGCCAGCAGCTTAGATCCAGTGTCCATGAACACTGAAGCTTTCTTT.

The chain couples TRBV7-9 to TRBJ2-1; D remains ambiguous. V gave up 4 bases and J gave up 7 bases, with 5 bases separating them. CDR1 is SEHNR and CDR2 is FQNEAQ in the germline V gene (reference sequence). The CDR3 consists of 11 residues. CDR3 protein: CASSSGNEQFF. CDR3 sequence (DNA): TGTGCCAGCAGCTCCGGGAATGAGCAGTTCTTC.

The table lists this clonotype with a count of one. A much larger clone is a single base away; this may be a read error. The CDR3 region has the DNA TGTGCCTGGATCGACAGGACCTATGGCTACACCTTC. It encodes CAWIDRTYGYTF. V usage is TRBV30 and J usage is TRBJ1-2, with a tentative D call TRBD1 (6 bases). Germline loops: CDR1 GTSNPN, CDR2 SVGIG (reference sequence). CDR3 size: 12 residues. V was cut by 4 bases and J by 4 bases, with 10 bases left in between.

About this clonotype itself: The junction shows a germline mismatch at one end, possibly a read error. The chain has TRBV6-5 and TRBJ2-3; D is possibly TRBD2 (5 bases). The CDR3 runs to 13 residues. Germline V gene data show CDR1 as MNHEY and CDR2 as SVGAGI. In DNA form, the CDR3 reads TGTGCCAACAGTTTAGCGTGGGGAGATACGCAGTATTTT. Amino acid sequence: CANSLAWGDTQYF.

There are a few counts of this clonotype. The rearrangement links TRBV5-1 to TRBJ2-1; D remains unclear. The germline CDR1 and CDR2 sequences are SGHRS and YFSETQ. The V end lost 4 bases, the J end lost 9 bases, and 8 bases lay between the germline ends. This CDR3 region has 11 residues. The CDR3 DNA is TGCGCCAGCAGCGATTTCTTTGAGCAGTTCTTC. Amino acids: CASSDFFEQFF. The variable domain in full, with the rest retrieved from reference TRBV5-1 and TRBJ2-1, is KAGVTQTPRYLIKTRGQQVTLSCSPISGHRSVSWYQQTPGQGLQFLFEYFSETQRNKGNFPGRFSGRQFSNSRSEMNVSTLELGDSALYLCASSDFFEQFFGPGTRLTVL.

The chain combines TRBV20-1 with TRBJ1-1; no clear D. CDR3 length: 14 amino acids. Trimming removed 6 bases from V and 1 base from J, with 15 bases in between. Germline CDR1 and CDR2: DFQATT and SNEGSKA (reference sequence). This chain's CDR3 is CSAPWAARNTEAFF. CDR3 nucleotides: TGCAGTGCCCCATGGGCCGCCCGGAACACTGAAGCTTTCTTT.

The rearrangement joins TRBV12-3 or TRBV12-4 to TRBJ1-1; D perhaps matches TRBD1 (6 bases). The ends were cut back, 5 bases at V and 0 bases at J, with 16 bases in the middle. The CDR3 spans 16 residues. This chain's CDR3 is CASSEYGTPMNTEAFF. In nucleotides, the CDR3 is TGTGCCAGCAGTGAGTACGGGACACCCATGAACACTGAAGCTTTCTTT.

The chain has TRBV15 and TRBJ2-7; TRBD1 matches at 10 bases. CDR1 LNHNV and CDR2 YYDKDF come from the germline V gene (reference sequence). The CDR3 has 17 amino acids. V shed 4 bases, J shed 3 bases, and the junction held 12 bases outside the gene matches. CDR3 region: CATSTRTGGTKDYEQYF. The CDR3 DNA reads as TGTGCCACCAGCACCCGGACAGGGGGAACTAAGGACTACGAGCAGTACTTC.